This T cell receptor beta chain stems from a study of blood T cell repertoires in COVID-19. Study details: The samples span acute and convalescent COVID-19 from the United States, Italy and Spain.

Clinical history as reported by participants underpinned cohort assignment. Recovered participants had two consecutive negative NP/OP PCR tests, healthcare professional clearance, or symptom resolution. Profiled with immunoSEQ multiplex PCR; TCRdb holds only in-frame clones, not every one. This repertoire shows over 400,000 clones, about 88% found once; its top ten account for around 8%. This TCR derives from a woman aged 55 to 70 who had recovered from COVID-19. The sequencing input was PBMCs or T cells enriched from blood (not recorded which).

The CDR3 nucleotides are TGTGCCAGCAGCCAAGTTCGGAGGACTAGCACAGATACGCAGTATTTT. Amino acids: CASSQVRRTSTDTQYF. This sequence joins TRBV14 and TRBJ2-3; D is possibly TRBD2 (5 bases). Germline V gives CDR1 SGHDN, CDR2 FVKESK. This CDR3 has 16 residues. Trimming took off 1 base at V and 0 bases at J, with 11 bases between the two ends.